The 16 T cell receptor beta chains listed next were all sequenced from one sample in a study of cytomegalovirus exposure and HLA in healthy donors. Profiling relied on immunoSEQ multiplex PCR, and the TCRdb table lists in-frame clones only, not all of them. The data show more than 95,000 clones, around 86% seen once. The sequenced sample consisted of PBMCs. These receptor sequences come from a woman younger than 30 in good health and CMV-seropositive.

The rearrangement joins TRBV4-1 to TRBJ2-1, with 12 bases matching TRBD2. CDR3 size: 16 residues. Germline values: CDR1 MGHRA, CDR2 YSYEKL. J lost 5 bases, V lost 3 bases, and 5 bases had no gene match. CDR3 amino acids: CASSQPTSGRNNEQFF. CDR3 DNA: TGCGCCAGCAGCCAGCCGACTAGCGGGAGAAACAATGAGCAGTTCTTC.

The V call is TRBV27, the J call TRBJ1-4, with 10 bases that match TRBD1. Trimming took 4 bases from V and 5 from J; bases not matched to a gene: 7. CDR3 length: 16 amino acids. Germline lookup yields CDR1 MNHEY and CDR2 SMNVEV (reference sequence). The CDR3, as DNA: TGTGCCAGCAGTTCGAAGACAGGGGGCCGAAATGAAAAACTGTTTTTT. Translating gives CASSSKTGGRNEKLFF. Based on the CDR3 plus reference TRBV27 and TRBJ1-4, the full variable domain is EAQVTQNPRYLITVTGKKLTVTCSQNMNHEYMSWYRQDPGLGLRQIYYSMNVEVTDKGDVPEGYKVSRKEKRNFPLILESPSPNQTSLYFCASSSKTGGRNEKLFFGSGTQLSVL.

The V call is TRBV18, the J call TRBJ1-1; weak D call: TRBD1 (6 bases). V was trimmed by 3 bases and J by 0 bases, leaving 11 bases between them. CDR1 is KGHSH, CDR2 LQKENI, per germline. The CDR3 sequence is 15 residues long. The DNA of the CDR3 is TGTGCCAGCTCACCGTGGGGGACAATGAACACTGAAGCTTTCTTT. As protein: CASSPWGTMNTEAFF. Supplemented by reference TRBV18 and TRBJ1-1, the full variable domain reads NAGVMQNPRHLVRRRGQEARLRCSPMKGHSHVYWYRQLPEEGLKFMVYLQKENIIDESGMPKERFSAEFPKEGPSILRIQQVVRGDSAAYFCASSPWGTMNTEAFFGQGTRLTVV.

This chain connects TRBV10-3 to TRBJ2-1; D remains ambiguous. Germline V gives CDR1 ENHRY, CDR2 SYGVKD. Trimming left V 8 bases short and J 3 bases short, with 11 bases between. The CDR3 extends over 13 amino acids. This CDR3 is CAIARGGYNEQFF. In DNA, the CDR3 is TGTGCCATCGCTAGAGGCGGCTACAATGAGCAGTTCTTC.

The CDR3 region has the DNA TGTGCCAGCAGCTCGGGACTCGGGCTCTACGAGCAGTACTTC. Translated: CASSSGLGLYEQYF. The chain has TRBV28 and TRBJ2-7; D perhaps matches TRBD2 (6 bases). CDR3 length: 14 amino acids. Deletions cut 6 bases from V and 3 bases from J, with 15 bases between. The germline V gene encodes CDR1 MDHEN and CDR2 SYDVKM. The whole variable domain, filled in from reference TRBV28 and TRBJ2-7, reads DVKVTQSSRYLVKRTGEKVFLECVQDMDHENMFWYRQDPGLGLRLIYFSYDVKMKEKGDIPEGYSVSREKKERFSLILESASTNQTSMYLCASSSGLGLYEQYFGPGTRLTVT.

The rearrangement joins TRBV7-2 to TRBJ1-3; D is unclear. There are 14 residues in the CDR3. V was shortened by 5 bases and J by 4 bases, with 12 bases between the two germline ends. Germline V CDR1 and CDR2: SGHTA, FQGNSA. The CDR3 spells CASSDGGRGNTIYF. The CDR3 DNA reads TGTGCCAGCAGCGATGGAGGCCGAGGAAACACCATATATTTT.

This chain joins TRBV19 and TRBJ1-6; 7 positions match TRBD1. The CDR3 runs 15 residues. J lost 4 bases, V lost 6 bases, and 6 bases had no gene match. CDR1 and CDR2 from the germline V gene are LNHDA and SQIVND (reference sequence). The CDR3 loop is CASSPDRSYNSPLHF. In DNA, the CDR3 is TGTGCCAGTAGCCCGGACAGGTCGTATAATTCACCCCTCCACTTT. The full variable domain, rest sourced from reference TRBV19 and TRBJ1-6, is DGGITQSPKYLFRKEGQNVTLSCEQNLNHDAMYWYRQDPGQGLRLIYYSQIVNDFQKGDIAEGYSVSREKKESFPLTVTSAQKNPTAFYLCASSPDRSYNSPLHFGNGTRLTVT.

This chain links TRBV7-9 with TRBJ2-3; 9 nucleotides align to TRBD2. Germline V lookup: CDR1 SEHNR, CDR2 FQNEAQ (reference sequence). Losses at the gene ends were 7 bases for V and 4 bases for J; bases not matched to a gene: 15. The CDR3 sequence is 17 residues long. The CDR3 region has the DNA TGTGCCAGCACCCTGGTGGGTAGCGGGAGTGGCGCAGATACGCAGTATTTT. The encoded protein is CASTLVGSGSGADTQYF.

J is TRBJ2-5 and V is TRBV7-2; D perhaps matches TRBD2 (6 bases). Germline CDR1 is SGHTA and CDR2 is FQGNSA. Trimming shortened V by 1 base and J by 3 bases, and 9 bases separated the two germline ends. This CDR3 contains 14 residues. CDR3 sequence reads: CASSLVGGKETQYF. CDR3 sequence (DNA): TGTGCCAGCAGCTTAGTAGGAGGGAAAGAGACCCAGTACTTC.

The rearrangement uses TRBV28 and TRBJ1-1; possibly TRBD1 for D (6 bases). Between the trimmed V and J ends, which lost 5 bases and 1 base, there was a span of 11 bases. This CDR3 is 14 amino acids long. Germline CDR1 and CDR2: MDHEN and SYDVKM. The DNA of the CDR3 is TGTGCCAGCAGTGCTGGACAGCCGAACACTGAAGCTTTCTTT. This gives the protein CASSAGQPNTEAFF.

This chain connects TRBV7-8 to TRBJ2-1, with D uncertain. The V gene's germline CDR1 is SGHVS and CDR2 FQNEAQ. V shed 5 bases and J shed 9 bases, with 11 bases lying between them. This CDR3 is built from 12 residues. The CDR3 loop reads CASSPRPGEQFF. The CDR3 DNA sequence: TGTGCCAGCAGCCCAAGGCCGGGTGAGCAGTTCTTC.

The chain's CDR3 is CASSPYWRQRENIQYF. In DNA, the CDR3 is TGTGCCAGTAGTCCCTACTGGCGGCAGCGCGAAAACATTCAGTACTTC. The chain uses TRBV19 and TRBJ2-4, with no clear D. The V and J ends lost 5 bases and 5 bases respectively, with 19 bases between them. CDR3 length: 16 residues. CDR1 and CDR2 from the germline V gene are LNHDA and SQIVND (reference sequence).

The chain is built from TRBV28 and TRBJ1-2, with D unresolved. Trimming took 6 bases from V and 7 from J, leaving 6 bases between them. The CDR3 has 10 amino acids. Per germline, CDR1 MDHEN and CDR2 SYDVKM. In DNA form, the CDR3 reads TGTGCCAGCAGACAGAGTGGCTACACCTTC. Protein product: CASRQSGYTF.

This clone was counted once. The chain uses TRBV19 and TRBJ2-2; 9 positions agree with TRBD2. Germline CDR1 is LNHDA and CDR2 is SQIVND (reference sequence). The CDR3 consists of 17 residues. V was pared by 2 bases and J by 3 bases, with 7 bases of the junction left unmatched. DNA for the CDR3: TGTGCCAGTAGTATACAGGCTAGCGGGACCTACACCGGGGAGCTGTTTTTT. It codes for CASSIQASGTYTGELFF.

The chain has TRBV10-3 and TRBJ2-7, with TRBD1 as a possible D gene (5 bases). Germline V lookup: CDR1 ENHRY, CDR2 SYGVKD. Deletions cut 6 bases from V and 5 bases from J, with 14 bases between. The CDR3 contains 13 residues. The DNA of the CDR3 is TGTGCCATCAGGGAGCAGGGTCCTAACGAGCAGTACTTC. Its protein is CAIREQGPNEQYF.

On this clone: The sample carries other DNA sequences with the same CDR3. The chain carries TRBV6-1 and TRBJ1-3; no reliable D call. Trimming left V 2 bases short and J 0 bases short, with 8 bases between. Germline V gives CDR1 MNHNS, CDR2 SASEGT. This CDR3 comprises 15 residues. The CDR3 loop is CASSESGSSGNTIYF. CDR3 bases: TGTGCCAGCAGTGAATCTGGGAGCTCTGGAAACACCATATATTTT.